This entry lists 21 T cell receptor beta chains sequenced from one sample in a study of human T cells and chemical hapten exposure. Regarding time point: patch test 2, 6 weeks after DPC sensitization. Treatment specified: therapeutic diphenylcyclopropenone sensitization with weekly scalp DPC. One entry per CDR3 protein results from TCRdb running MiXCR on the RACE reads. The profile shows about 140,000 distinct CDR3 sequences, 12% of them singletons. Material: whole blood, obtained in connection with sensitization to the hapten diphenylcyclopropenone (DPC). All receptors come from a woman aged 50 to 60 with alopecia areata. Some clones in this sample may be carry-over from other donors' samples.

The chain couples TRBV6-6 to TRBJ2-3; TRBD1 aligns across 8 bases. V lost 6 bases to trimming and J lost 6 bases; unmatched junction nucleotides: 2. Germline lookup yields CDR1 MNHNY and CDR2 SVGAGI (reference sequence). CDR3 size: 12 residues. The CDR3 loop is CASRQGADTQYF. The CDR3 region has the DNA TGTGCCAGCAGGCAGGGGGCGGATACGCAGTATTTT.

This clonotype came up a few times. The V gene is TRBV18, the J gene TRBJ2-7, with 8 nucleotides matching TRBD2. This CDR3 is 13 amino acids long. V dropped 6 bases and J dropped 5; count of bases not matched to a gene: 6. Germline V gene data show CDR1 as KGHSH and CDR2 as LQKENI. This CDR3 is CASSSAGGNEQYF. CDR3 DNA sequence: TGTGCCAGCTCTTCGGCGGGAGGCAACGAGCAGTACTTC. Filled out from reference TRBV18 and TRBJ2-7, the complete variable domain reads NAGVMQNPRHLVRRRGQEARLRCSPMKGHSHVYWYRQLPEEGLKFMVYLQKENIIDESGMPKERFSAEFPKEGPSILRIQQVVRGDSAAYFCASSSAGGNEQYFGPGTRLTVT.

This clonotype was recorded a few times. This rearrangement joins TRBV3-1 to TRBJ1-1, with unresolved D. Per the germline V gene, CDR1 is LGHDT and CDR2 is YNNKEL (reference sequence). The CDR3 length is 14 residues. Trimming removed 0 bases at V and 2 bases at J, with 7 bases between. In nucleotides, the CDR3 is TGTGCCAGCAGCCAAGAAACCCGAAACACTGAAGCTTTCTTT. Translating gives CASSQETRNTEAFF.

This clonotype was picked up many times. The chain has TRBV29-1 and TRBJ2-2; D is uncertain. Trimming cost V 3 bases and J 1 base, with 6 bases left between them. Germline values: CDR1 SQVTM, CDR2 ANQGSEA. The CDR3 sequence is 13 residues long. Here the CDR3 reads CSVDSGNTGELFF. Here the CDR3 DNA reads TGCAGCGTTGACTCAGGGAACACCGGGGAGCTGTTTTTT.

This clonotype came up many times. The chain couples TRBV5-4 to TRBJ2-3, with a weak D call TRBD2 (5 bases). CDR1 is SGHNT, CDR2 YYREEE, per germline (reference sequence). This CDR3 comprises 15 residues. V was clipped by 3 bases and J by 4 bases, with 15 bases between them. The CDR3 DNA reads as TGTGCCAGCAGCTCGAAAGCGGTGTCCCCAGATACGCAGTATTTT. Amino acid sequence: CASSSKAVSPDTQYF.

This clonotype was seen a few times. This chain connects TRBV20-1 to TRBJ2-5; D call uncertain. V lost 0 bases and J lost 4, with 18 bases in between. This CDR3 region has 16 residues. Germline lookup yields CDR1 DFQATT and CDR2 SNEGSKA (reference sequence). The CDR3 loop is CSARDQRRIPGETQYF. In nucleotides, the CDR3 is TGCAGTGCTAGAGATCAGCGCCGAATCCCGGGAGAGACCCAGTACTTC.

This clonotype was found many times. The V call is TRBV7-2, the J call TRBJ2-5, with 9 positions matching TRBD1. This CDR3 spans 16 amino acids. The J segment lost 5 bases and the V segment lost 3 bases, leaving 10 bases of the junction unmatched. Germline V gene sequence: CDR1 SGHTA, CDR2 FQGNSA. The CDR3 coding sequence is TGTGCCAGCAGCTTGTCGACAGGGGGTGGAGGGGAGACCCAGTACTTC. This sequence encodes CASSLSTGGGGETQYF.

This clonotype was seen only a few times. Relative to the germline gene, one junction end is altered; a read error may explain this. The chain carries TRBV24-1 and TRBJ2-2, with D unresolved. This CDR3 is built from 14 residues. The germline gives CDR1 KGHDR, CDR2 SFDVKD. The CDR3 region has the DNA TGTGTCACCAAACCTGGACGAAACACCGGGGAGCTGTTTTTT. Translating it yields CVTKPGRNTGELFF.

This clonotype was picked up a small number of times. The chain links TRBV6-5 to TRBJ2-7; D remains unclear. The V gene's germline CDR1 is MNHEY and CDR2 SVGAGI. This CDR3 spans 11 amino acids. With 4 bases removed from V and 7 bases from J, the gap between germline ends came to 8 bases. CDR3 amino acids: CASSFKGEQYF. CDR3 nucleotide sequence: TGTGCCAGCAGTTTCAAGGGAGAGCAGTACTTC.

This clonotype occurred a few times. The chain has TRBV18 and TRBJ2-2; D call uncertain. The CDR3 is made up of 15 amino acids. Germline CDR1 is KGHSH and CDR2 is LQKENI. Trimming stripped 3 bases from V and 0 bases from J, with 8 bases between. CDR3 in DNA: TGTGCCAGCTCACCCGTTAAGGCGAACACCGGGGAGCTGTTTTTT. Encoded protein: CASSPVKANTGELFF.

The chain uses TRBV6-1 and TRBJ2-3, with 8 positions matching TRBD2. The CDR3 runs 14 residues. V was pared by 7 bases and J by 4 bases, with 7 bases of the junction left unmatched. Germline V gene data show CDR1 as MNHNS and CDR2 as SASEGT. The DNA for the CDR3 is TGTGCCAGCAAACCAGCGGGAGTGGCAGATACGCAGTATTTT. Amino acid sequence: CASKPAGVADTQYF.

This clonotype was counted ten times or more. CDR3 amino acids: CASSSQGVPVGAFF. Here the CDR3 DNA reads TGTGCCAGCAGTTCACAGGGGGTGCCCGTCGGAGCTTTCTTT. This sequence joins TRBV12-3 or TRBV12-4 and TRBJ1-1; 8 bases are shared with TRBD1. The CDR3 has 14 residues. The junction had 11 bases not matched to a gene; V was cut back by 4 bases and J by 10 bases.

J is TRBJ2-7 and V is TRBV9; TRBD2 might be the D (6 bases). The CDR3 has 14 amino acids. The ends were cut back, 3 bases at V and 2 bases at J, with 12 bases in the middle. The germline gives CDR1 SGDLS, CDR2 YYNGEE. The CDR3 nucleotides are TGTGCCAGCAGCGCCTTGGAGGGCCCCTACGAGCAGTACTTC. Residues: CASSALEGPYEQYF.

This clonotype was counted ten times or more. The gene calls are TRBV4-2 and TRBJ2-1, with unresolved D. Looked up from germline, CDR1 is LGHNA and CDR2 is YNFKEQ. V lost 6 bases and J 0 bases, leaving 3 bases between the germline ends. This CDR3 spans 12 amino acids. The CDR3 bases are TGTGCCAGCAGGGGCTCCTACAATGAGCAGTTCTTC. Encoded protein: CASRGSYNEQFF.

This clonotype has more than one count but fewer than ten. In nucleotides, the CDR3 is TGTGCCAGCAGCGAGAGCCCAACTAGGAGCTCCTACAATGAGCAGTTCTTC. This translates into CASSESPTRSSYNEQFF. This rearrangement joins TRBV7-3 to TRBJ2-1, with D maybe TRBD2 (5 bases). This CDR3 comprises 17 residues. The V gene's germline CDR1 is SGHTA and CDR2 FQGTGA. Trimming took off 5 bases at V and 0 bases at J, with 17 bases between the two ends.

This clonotype has at least ten counts. The chain is built from TRBV4-1 and TRBJ2-4; 13 bases line up with TRBD2. V was clipped by 3 bases and J by 5 bases; unmatched bases: 4. Germline-derived CDR1 and CDR2 are MGHRA and YSYEKL. The CDR3 spans 16 residues. CDR3 DNA sequence: TGCGCCAGCAGCCAGACGGGACTAGCGGGACAAAACATTCAGTACTTC. This encodes CASSQTGLAGQNIQYF.

This chain uses TRBV30 with TRBJ2-1; 8 bases agree with TRBD2. The CDR3 covers 15 residues. The germline V gene encodes CDR1 GTSNPN and CDR2 SVGIG (reference sequence). With 0 bases clipped from V and 7 bases from J, the junction kept 8 bases outside the gene matches. The CDR3 here is CAWSVRGTRKNEQFF. In nucleotides, the CDR3 is TGTGCCTGGAGTGTACGTGGGACTAGGAAGAATGAGCAGTTCTTC.

This clonotype was seen a handful of times. The chain joins TRBV7-9 to TRBJ2-7; no definite D call. Germline V CDR1 and CDR2: SEHNR, FQNEAQ (reference sequence). The CDR3 runs 13 residues. V was pared by 5 bases and J by 9 bases, with 17 bases between. CDR3 sequence: CASSETEATGQYF. As DNA, the CDR3 is TGTGCCAGCAGCGAGACCGAGGCCACGGGGCAGTACTTC.

This clonotype was detected many times. V and J are TRBV11-3 and TRBJ2-4, with 10 bases identical to TRBD1. The CDR3 is 16 amino acids. Per the germline V gene, CDR1 is SGHNT and CDR2 is YENEEA. J gave up 9 bases and V 5 bases, and 13 bases lay outside the gene matches. DNA for the CDR3: TGTGCCAGCAGCACGGGAGGACAGGGGGGATCGAGCATTCAGTACTTC. Its translation is CASSTGGQGGSSIQYF.

This chain connects TRBV11-1 to TRBJ2-1, with D perhaps TRBD2 (6 bases). The CDR3 loop spans 13 amino acids. Per the germline V gene, CDR1 is SGHAT and CDR2 is FQDESV (reference sequence). Trimming cost V 3 bases and J 6 bases, with 9 bases left between them. CDR3: CASSLVTSNEQFF. The CDR3 region has the DNA TGTGCCAGCAGCTTGGTGACTAGCAATGAGCAGTTCTTC. Complete variable domain (other parts from reference TRBV11-1 and TRBJ2-1): EAEVAQSPRYKITEKSQAVAFWCDPISGHATLYWYRQILGQGPELLVQFQDESVVDDSQLPKDRFSAERLKGVDSTLKIQPAELGDSAMYLCASSLVTSNEQFFGPGTRLTVL.

V gene TRBV18 combines with J gene TRBJ1-1; possibly TRBD1 for D (5 bases). Germline CDR1 is KGHSH and CDR2 is LQKENI. V gave up 2 bases and J gave up 11 bases, with 15 bases separating them. This CDR3 comprises 13 residues. The DNA for the CDR3 is TGTGCCAGCTCACCAGCGGGGGGAGGTTCGGCTTTCTTT. Translation gives CASSPAGGGSAFF. Full variable domain (missing parts from reference TRBV18 and TRBJ1-1): NAGVMQNPRHLVRRRGQEARLRCSPMKGHSHVYWYRQLPEEGLKFMVYLQKENIIDESGMPKERFSAEFPKEGPSILRIQQVVRGDSAAYFCASSPAGGGSAFFGQGTRLTVV.